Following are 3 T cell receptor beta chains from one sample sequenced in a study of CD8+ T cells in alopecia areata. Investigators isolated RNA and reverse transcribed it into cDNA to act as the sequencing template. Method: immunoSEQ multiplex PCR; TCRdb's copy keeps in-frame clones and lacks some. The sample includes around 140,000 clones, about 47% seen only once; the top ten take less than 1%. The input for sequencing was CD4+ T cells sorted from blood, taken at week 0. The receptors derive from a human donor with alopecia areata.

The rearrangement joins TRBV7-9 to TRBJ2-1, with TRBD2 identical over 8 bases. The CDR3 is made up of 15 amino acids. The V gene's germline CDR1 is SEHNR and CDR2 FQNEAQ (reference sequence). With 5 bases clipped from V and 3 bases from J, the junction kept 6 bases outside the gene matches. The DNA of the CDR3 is TGTGCCAGCAGCCCCGGGAGGGCGGGCTACAATGAGCAGTTCTTC. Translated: CASSPGRAGYNEQFF. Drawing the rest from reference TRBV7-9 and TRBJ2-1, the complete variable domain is DTGVSQNPRHKITKRGQNVTFRCDPISEHNRLYWYRQTLGQGPEFLTYFQNEAQLEKSRLLSDRFSAERPKGSFSTLEIQRTEQGDSAMYLCASSPGRAGYNEQFFGPGTRLTVL.

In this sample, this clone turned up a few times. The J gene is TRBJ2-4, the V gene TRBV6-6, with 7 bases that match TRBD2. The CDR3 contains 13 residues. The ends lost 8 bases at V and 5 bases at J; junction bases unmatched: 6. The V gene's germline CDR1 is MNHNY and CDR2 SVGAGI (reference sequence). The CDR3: CASGKRDENIQYF. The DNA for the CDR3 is TGTGCCAGCGGGAAGCGGGACGAAAACATTCAGTACTTC.

This CDR3 is CAWSPAPPSNQPQHF. The DNA of the CDR3 is TGTGCCTGGAGCCCCGCCCCCCCATCCAATCAGCCCCAGCATTTT. The chain joins TRBV30 to TRBJ1-5; D unclear. The CDR3 is made up of 15 amino acids. Trimming removed 3 bases from V and 3 bases from J, with 15 bases in between. CDR1 GTSNPN and CDR2 SVGIG come from the germline V gene (reference sequence).